This T cell receptor beta chain came from a study of blood T cell repertoires in COVID-19. Overall study: From the United States, Italy and Spain came samples of acute and convalescent COVID-19. T cells, B-cell-depleted T cells, or PBMCs supplied cDNA or gDNA.

Measured with immunoSEQ multiplex PCR; TCRdb has only the in-frame clones, and not every one. The data contain 200,000 to 250,000 clones, around 80% of them singletons. The CDR3 length is 14 residues. Looked up from germline, CDR1 is MGHRA and CDR2 is YSYEKL. V was pared by 4 bases and J by 1 base, with 3 bases of the junction left unmatched. The specimen sequenced was peripheral blood. The J gene is TRBJ1-1, the V gene TRBV4-1; TRBD1 matches 7 bases. This TCR came from a woman between 35 and 50 years old with acute or convalescent COVID-19. The CDR3 DNA sequence: TGCGCCAGCAGCCCGACAGGGTGGAACACTGAAGCTTTCTTT. This sequence encodes CASSPTGWNTEAFF.